These 13 T cell receptor beta chains share one sample of origin, sequenced in a study of radiotherapy plus CTLA-4 blockade in lung cancer. Produced via immunoSEQ multiplex PCR; TCRdb's table is partial and in-frame only. This sample has under 50,000 clones, with 80% to 90% found just once. This material consisted of peripheral blood, taken from a patient treated with radiotherapy plus ipilimumab. Receptor source: a human donor with non-small cell lung cancer whose response to radiotherapy plus ipilimumab could not be evaluated.

This clone was seen only a few times. The rearrangement links TRBV18 to TRBJ1-4, with D perhaps TRBD1 (5 bases). V shed 2 bases and J shed 5 bases, with 9 bases lying between them. In germline, CDR1 is KGHSH, CDR2 LQKENI. The CDR3 is 14 amino acids. As DNA, the CDR3 is TGTGCCAGCTCACCAGGTTCAGGGAATGAAAAACTGTTTTTT. Translated, it gives CASSPGSGNEKLFF.

The chain recombines TRBV10-1 with TRBJ1-2; 7 positions agree with TRBD1. With V trimmed by 3 bases and J by 5 bases, 6 bases remained unmatched. The CDR3 is 14 residues long. Per the germline V gene, CDR1 is WNHNN and CDR2 is SYGVQD (reference sequence). The CDR3 sequence is CASSDSDRAYGYTF. In DNA, the CDR3 is TGCGCCAGCAGTGACTCCGACAGGGCGTATGGCTACACCTTC.

The V gene is TRBV10-3, the J gene TRBJ2-1, with 8 nucleotides matching TRBD1. Germline CDR1 ENHRY, CDR2 SYGVKD. Trimming took 10 bases from V and 5 from J; bases not matched to a gene: 16. The CDR3 extends over 16 amino acids. The CDR3 sequence is CATIGLFGQGNNEQFF. CDR3 nucleotide sequence: TGTGCCACCATCGGGCTTTTCGGACAGGGAAACAATGAGCAGTTCTTC.

This chain links TRBV7-9 with TRBJ2-5; 7 bases match TRBD1. J lost 1 base, V lost 2 bases, and 4 bases had no gene match. The CDR3 sequence is 15 residues long. Germline assignment: CDR1 SEHNR and CDR2 FQNEAQ (reference sequence). CDR3: CASSLYWDSQETQYF. The CDR3, as DNA: TGTGCCAGCAGCTTATATTGGGACAGCCAAGAGACCCAGTACTTC.

V usage is TRBV15 and J usage is TRBJ2-5, with 7 bases lining up with TRBD2. CDR1 and CDR2 (germline): LNHNV, YYDKDF (reference sequence). This CDR3 is 14 amino acids long. Trimming removed 5 bases from V and 5 bases from J; junction bases left unmatched: 8. CDR3 residues: CATSPRTRLETQYF. CDR3 nucleotides: TGTGCCACCAGCCCTCGGACTAGGCTTGAGACCCAGTACTTC.

The rearrangement uses TRBV28 and TRBJ2-1; the D gene is possibly TRBD2 (5 bases). Trimming cost V 6 bases and J 4 bases, with 19 bases left between them. CDR3 length: 16 residues. CDR1 and CDR2 (germline): MDHEN, SYDVKM. The CDR3 DNA follows: TGTGCCAGCAGGGATCTCGTCGGACTTCCGTACAATGAGCAGTTCTTC. Translated, it gives CASRDLVGLPYNEQFF.

V is TRBV23-1 and J is TRBJ1-1; D unclear. TRBV23-1 is annotated as an ORF whose role is uncertain. The CDR3 spans 14 residues. V gave up 10 bases and J gave up 3 bases, with 18 bases separating them. CDR3 DNA: TGCGCCATTCCGCCTACTCTCGGGGACACTGAAGCTTTCTTT. Its translation is CAIPPTLGDTEAFF.

This chain uses TRBV19 with TRBJ2-2, with TRBD2 matching over 15 bases. From germline, CDR1 is LNHDA and CDR2 SQIVND (reference sequence). The CDR3 consists of 20 residues. With V trimmed by 5 bases and J by 2 bases, 12 bases remained unmatched. The CDR3 loop reads CASSRTSGRAKVGNTGELFF. The CDR3 DNA reads as TGTGCCAGTAGTCGGACTAGCGGGAGGGCCAAAGTGGGCAACACCGGGGAGCTGTTTTTT.

The genes are TRBV11-2 and TRBJ1-1; D is unclear. V lost 3 bases and J 4 bases, leaving 3 bases between the germline ends. The CDR3 consists of 11 residues. From germline, CDR1 is SGHAT and CDR2 FQNNGV. Here the CDR3 DNA reads TGTGCCAGCAGCTTCGGCACTGAAGCTTTCTTT. Its protein is CASSFGTEAFF.

The J gene is TRBJ2-5, the V gene TRBV6-5, with TRBD1 as a possible D gene (6 bases). The germline V and J ends were trimmed by 6 bases and 5 bases, with 13 bases remaining between them. The CDR3 spans 13 residues. Germline V gene sequence: CDR1 MNHEY, CDR2 SVGAGI. CDR3 DNA: TGTGCCAGCAGCATACAGGGATGGGAGACCCAGTACTTC. This translates into CASSIQGWETQYF.

J is TRBJ1-4 and V is TRBV5-5; D ambiguous. Germline V gives CDR1 SGHKS, CDR2 YYEKEE (reference sequence). The CDR3 contains 16 residues. Trimming stripped 0 bases from V and 4 bases from J, with 13 bases between. Here the CDR3 DNA reads TGTGCCAGCAGCTTGGCCTTAACAGCCTATAATGAAAAACTGTTTTTT. Amino acid sequence: CASSLALTAYNEKLFF.

The genes are TRBV18 and TRBJ2-1; the D is unclear. Germline CDR1 KGHSH, CDR2 LQKENI. The germline V and J ends were trimmed by 6 bases and 0 bases, with 15 bases remaining between them. This CDR3 contains 16 residues. For the CDR3, the DNA is TGTGCCAGCTCGCGGATGTGGTTGGACTCCTACAATGAGCAGTTCTTC. It codes for CASSRMWLDSYNEQFF.

The rearrangement links TRBV11-2 to TRBJ2-7; perhaps TRBD2 as D (7 bases). The CDR3 extends over 14 amino acids. Trimming removed 7 bases at V and 5 bases at J, with 18 bases between. The germline CDR1 and CDR2 sequences are SGHAT and FQNNGV. The CDR3 DNA sequence: TGTGCCAGCACCAAAGGGGGGGGGCCGAACGAGCAGTACTTC. Its protein product is CASTKGGGPNEQYF.